Detailed here is one TCR beta chain. The data were obtained in a study of tumor-infiltrating lymphocytes in primary liver carcinoma. Unsorted bulk tissue of about 17-32 mg yielded co-extracted RNA and DNA. The germline V gene has CDR1 WNHNN and CDR2 SYGVQD (reference sequence). The V and J ends lost 3 bases and 7 bases respectively, with 16 bases between them. The CDR3 is 15 amino acids. A primer in the constant region served to generate TCR beta cDNA from 450 to 600 ng of total RNA. Modified slightly, ARM-PCR produced TCR beta libraries over three nested multiplex PCR rounds. TRBV1-TRBV30 forward primers paired with a C-beta reverse primer drove the first two PCR rounds, roughly 10 cycles each. MiXCR was run by TCRdb on the multiplex PCR reads, yielding one entry per CDR3 protein. Of roughly 200,000 distinct CDR3 sequences listed, around four fifths are singletons.

The chain joins TRBV10-1 to TRBJ2-1; possible D gene TRBD1, 5 bases. Sequences were obtained from tumor tissue from primary liver carcinoma. This sequence originates from a man aged 35 to 55 with primary liver carcinoma and hepatitis B virus infection. The CDR3, as DNA: TGCGCCAGCAGTGACCAGAATAGGGGTGGAAATGAGCAGTTCTTC. Translating it yields CASSDQNRGGNEQFF.